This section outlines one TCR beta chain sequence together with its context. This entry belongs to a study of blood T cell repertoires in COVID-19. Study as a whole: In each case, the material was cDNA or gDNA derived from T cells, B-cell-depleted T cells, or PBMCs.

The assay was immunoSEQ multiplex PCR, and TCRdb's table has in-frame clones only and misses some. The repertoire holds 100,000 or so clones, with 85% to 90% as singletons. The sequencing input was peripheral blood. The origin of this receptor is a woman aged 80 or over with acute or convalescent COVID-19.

The DNA of the CDR3 is TGCGCCAGCAGCTACCGGACAGCCGATGACTCCTACGAGCAGTACTTC. This translates into CASSYRTADDSYEQYF. The J gene is TRBJ2-7, the V gene TRBV5-1; D might be TRBD1 (6 bases). The CDR3 covers 16 residues. Trimming stripped 3 bases from V and 0 bases from J, with 16 bases between. The germline V gene has CDR1 SGHRS and CDR2 YFSETQ. The full variable domain, completed using reference TRBV5-1 and TRBJ2-7, is KAGVTQTPRYLIKTRGQQVTLSCSPISGHRSVSWYQQTPGQGLQFLFEYFSETQRNKGNFPGRFSGRQFSNSRSEMNVSTLELGDSALYLCASSYRTADDSYEQYFGPGTRLTVT.